The rows below give T cell receptor beta chains drawn from one sample of a study of identical twins. TCRdb redid the calling of the 5' RACE reads with MiXCR, one entry per CDR3 protein. The data show 500,000 or so distinct CDR3 sequences, about 20% seen once. This sample also belongs to another study, concerning T cells expressing NK-cell markers.

The specimen sequenced was CD4+ T cells sorted from blood. The receptors were sampled from a young woman in good health. Each CDR3 is given with its conserved first and last residue. A D gene is named only where the DNA matches it firmly. Where a row states a size, it is once, few, many or the class of an expanded clone; other rows omit it.

v_call	j_call	clone_size	d_call	cdr3_aa	cdr3_nt
TRBV12-3/TRBV12-4	TRBJ1-6	-	-	CASTPQGKPPLHF	TGTGCCAGCACCCCCCAGGGGAAGCCACCCCTCCACTTT
TRBV5-1	TRBJ2-7	-	TRBD1	CASSYTGGPSSYEQYF	TGCGCCAGCAGTTATACAGGGGGTCCTAGCTCCTACGAGCAGTACTTC
TRBV5-1	TRBJ2-2	few	-	CASSFGSVQSGELFF	TGCGCCAGCAGCTTTGGATCGGTGCAGTCCGGGGAGCTGTTTTTT
TRBV29-1	TRBJ2-3	-	TRBD1	CSVENLAGTGGTDTQYF	TGCAGCGTTGAAAACCTTGCCGGGACAGGGGGCACAGATACGCAGTATTTT
TRBV7-9	TRBJ1-5	-	-	CASSRENLNQPQHF	TGTGCCAGCAGCCGCGAAAACCTTAATCAGCCCCAGCATTTT
TRBV9	TRBJ2-7	-	TRBD2	CASSVGTSGLSSYEQYF	TGTGCCAGCAGCGTCGGGACTAGCGGTCTTAGCTCCTACGAGCAGTACTTC
TRBV12-3/TRBV12-4	TRBJ2-3	many	TRBD2	CASSTSVSTDTQYF	TGTGCCAGCAGCACTAGCGTATCCACAGATACGCAGTATTTT
TRBV27	TRBJ2-3	-	TRBD1	CASRQATGGLTDTQYF	TGTGCCAGCCGACAGGCTACAGGGGGCCTCACAGATACGCAGTATTTT
TRBV6-2/TRBV6-3	TRBJ1-5	-	-	CASSSQGSGNNQPQHF	TGTGCCAGCAGTTCACAAGGGTCAGGGAACAATCAGCCCCAGCATTTT
TRBV20-1	TRBJ2-3	-	-	CSAPAWRGGQGTDTQYF	TGCAGTGCACCCGCGTGGAGAGGGGGGCAGGGCACAGATACGCAGTATTTT
TRBV20-1	TRBJ1-4	-	-	CSALGEKKLFF	TGCAGTGCTTTGGGGGAGAAAAAACTGTTTTTT
TRBV12-3/TRBV12-4	TRBJ2-1	few	TRBD2	CASSSSGGQYNEQFF	TGTGCCAGCAGTTCCAGCGGGGGGCAGTACAATGAGCAGTTCTTC
TRBV10-3	TRBJ2-5	few	TRBD2	CAISPGLAGDRETQYF	TGTGCCATCAGCCCCGGACTAGCGGGAGATCGAGAGACCCAGTACTTC
TRBV6-1	TRBJ1-4	-	-	CASRNTATNEKLFF	TGTGCCAGCAGAAACACTGCAACTAATGAAAAACTGTTTTTT
TRBV11-2	TRBJ2-7	few	-	CASSVSWYEQYF	TGTGCCAGCAGCGTTTCTTGGTACGAGCAGTACTTC
TRBV5-1	TRBJ1-5	-	-	CASSSGTSNQPQHF	TGCGCCAGCAGCTCGGGGACTAGCAATCAGCCCCAGCATTTT
TRBV3-1	TRBJ2-2	-	TRBD1	CASSQGTGANTGELFF	TGTGCCAGCAGCCAAGGGACAGGGGCGAACACCGGGGAGCTGTTTTTT
TRBV12-3/TRBV12-4	TRBJ2-7	-	-	CASSLYVRQYF	TGTGCCAGCAGTTTATACGTAAGGCAGTACTTC
TRBV12-5	TRBJ2-1	few	-	CAAGAGHNEQFF	TGTGCAGCCGGGGCAGGGCACAATGAGCAGTTCTTC
TRBV7-6	TRBJ2-7	many	TRBD2	CASSRDWEGEQYF	TGTGCCAGCAGTCGAGACTGGGAGGGAGAGCAGTACTTC
TRBV12-3/TRBV12-4	TRBJ2-7	-	TRBD2	CASSTSGGWNEQYF	TGTGCCAGCAGTACCAGCGGGGGCTGGAACGAGCAGTACTTC
TRBV7-3	TRBJ1-1	few	-	CASSSSTDTEAFF	TGTGCCAGCAGCTCTAGCACCGACACTGAAGCTTTCTTT
TRBV6-5	TRBJ2-2	-	-	CASSRITGELFF	TGTGCCAGCAGCCGGATCACCGGGGAGCTGTTTTTT
TRBV20-1	TRBJ2-3	-	TRBD1	CSAREGTGEKDTQYF	TGCAGTGCTAGAGAAGGGACAGGGGAAAAAGATACGCAGTATTTT
TRBV2	TRBJ1-5	-	-	CASRETGSQHF	TGTGCCAGCAGGGAAACAGGGTCCCAGCATTTT
TRBV20-1	TRBJ2-3	-	-	CRASRGASTDTQYF	TGCAGGGCGTCACGGGGGGCCAGCACAGATACGCAGTATTTT
TRBV11-3	TRBJ2-3	-	-	CASSRGTYLATDTQYF	TGTGCCAGCAGCAGAGGGACCTATCTAGCCACAGATACGCAGTATTTT
TRBV20-1	TRBJ1-2	few	-	CSASVRVGGYTF	TGCAGTGCTAGCGTCAGGGTTGGCGGCTACACCTTC
TRBV7-2	TRBJ2-3	-	TRBD2	CASSRGLAGDADTQYF	TGTGCCAGCAGCCGGGGACTAGCGGGAGATGCAGATACGCAGTATTTT
TRBV19	TRBJ2-5	many	-	CASSIRETQYF	TGTGCCAGCAGCATAAGGGAGACCCAGTACTTC